This TCR beta chain was retrieved from a study of metastatic and nonmetastatic thyroid tumors. Turning to this clone: Its antigen is still unknown.

Study outcomes and limitations: Compared with benign nodules, malignant thyroid tumors were reported to have significantly higher TCR beta diversity in both blood and tumor.

Under the authors' procedure: Differences in CDR3 between clinicopathological groups were drawn on to build a classifier intended to discriminate distant-metastatic papillary thyroid cancer patients. TCRdb used MiXCR to call clones anew from the PCR reads. The V and J calls were not made by the authors but by TCRdb's processing. The table records roughly 7,000 clones, 39% of them present only once. V was pared by 5 bases and J by 1 base, with 18 bases between. Germline V gives CDR1 SGHAT, CDR2 FQDESV (reference sequence). The CDR3 runs to 16 residues. Thyroid surgery was preceded by no treatment in any patient.

This receptor was obtained from a female donor with papillary thyroid cancer or a benign thyroid nodule (not recorded which). Some clones in this sample may be carry-over from other donors' samples. V gene TRBV11-1 combines with J gene TRBJ2-7, with D maybe TRBD2 (6 bases). Sequencing input: tumor tissue. The CDR3 protein is CASSDVLGGGSYEQYF. The CDR3 nucleotides read TGTGCCAGCAGCGACGTGCTGGGGGGAGGTTCCTACGAGCAGTACTTC.